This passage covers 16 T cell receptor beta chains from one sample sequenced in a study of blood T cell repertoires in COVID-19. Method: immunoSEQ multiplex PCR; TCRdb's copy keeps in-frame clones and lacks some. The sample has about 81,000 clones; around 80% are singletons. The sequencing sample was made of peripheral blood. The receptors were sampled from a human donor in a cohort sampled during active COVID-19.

Written as DNA, the CDR3 is TGTGCCAGTAGTACCCCGGGACAGGGCACAGATACGCAGTATTTT. It codes for CASSTPGQGTDTQYF. The V call is TRBV19, the J call TRBJ2-3, with 8 bases matching TRBD1. The CDR3 is 15 residues long. In germline, CDR1 is LNHDA, CDR2 SQIVND (reference sequence). Unmatched junction bases numbered 4, after V lost 4 bases and J lost 1 base.

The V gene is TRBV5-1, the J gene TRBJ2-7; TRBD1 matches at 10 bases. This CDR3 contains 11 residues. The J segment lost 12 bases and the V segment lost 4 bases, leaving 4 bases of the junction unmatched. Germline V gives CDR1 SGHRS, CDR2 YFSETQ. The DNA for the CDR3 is TGCGCCAGCAGCCCGGACAGGGGGTTGTACTTC. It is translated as CASSPDRGLYF.

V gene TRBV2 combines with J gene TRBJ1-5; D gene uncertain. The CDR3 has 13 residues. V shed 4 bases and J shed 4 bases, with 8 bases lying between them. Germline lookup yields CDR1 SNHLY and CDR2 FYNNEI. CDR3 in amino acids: CASSVVENQPQHF. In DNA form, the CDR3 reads TGTGCCAGCAGTGTGGTCGAGAATCAGCCCCAGCATTTT.

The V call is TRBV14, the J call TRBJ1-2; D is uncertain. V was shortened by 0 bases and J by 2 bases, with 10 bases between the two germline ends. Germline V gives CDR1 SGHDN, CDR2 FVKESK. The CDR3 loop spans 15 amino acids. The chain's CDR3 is CASSQDLGGNYGYTF. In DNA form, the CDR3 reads TGTGCCAGCAGCCAAGATCTTGGAGGCAACTATGGCTACACCTTC.

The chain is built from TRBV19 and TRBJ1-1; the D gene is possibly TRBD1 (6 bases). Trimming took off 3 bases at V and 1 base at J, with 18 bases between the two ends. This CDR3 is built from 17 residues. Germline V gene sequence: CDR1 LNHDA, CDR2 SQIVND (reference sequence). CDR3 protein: CASSIASGGYGNTEAFF. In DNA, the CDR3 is TGTGCCAGTAGTATCGCTTCGGGGGGCTACGGGAACACTGAAGCTTTCTTT.

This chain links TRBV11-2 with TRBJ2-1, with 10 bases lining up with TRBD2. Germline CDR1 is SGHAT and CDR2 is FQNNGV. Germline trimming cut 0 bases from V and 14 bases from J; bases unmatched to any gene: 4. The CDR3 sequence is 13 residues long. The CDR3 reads CASSLESGGAEFF. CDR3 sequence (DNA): TGTGCCAGCAGCTTAGAGAGCGGGGGGGCGGAGTTCTTC.

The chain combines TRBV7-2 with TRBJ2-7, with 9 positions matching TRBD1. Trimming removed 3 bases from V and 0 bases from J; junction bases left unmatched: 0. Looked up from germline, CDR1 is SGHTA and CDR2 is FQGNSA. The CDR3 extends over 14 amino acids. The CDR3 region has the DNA TGTGCCAGCAGCTTGACAGGGGGCTCCTACGAGCAGTACTTC. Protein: CASSLTGGSYEQYF.

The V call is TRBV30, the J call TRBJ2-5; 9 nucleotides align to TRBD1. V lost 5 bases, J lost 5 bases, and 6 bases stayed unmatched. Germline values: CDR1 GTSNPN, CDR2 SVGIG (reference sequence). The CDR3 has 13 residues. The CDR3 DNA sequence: TGTGCCTGGGGACAAGACAGGGGGGAGACCCAGTACTTC. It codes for CAWGQDRGETQYF.

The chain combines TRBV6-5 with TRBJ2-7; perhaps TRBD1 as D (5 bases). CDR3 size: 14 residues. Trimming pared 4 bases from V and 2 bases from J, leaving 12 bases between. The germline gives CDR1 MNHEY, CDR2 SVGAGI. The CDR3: CASSSGNTAYEQYF. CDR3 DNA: TGTGCCAGCAGTTCAGGGAACACCGCCTACGAGCAGTACTTC.

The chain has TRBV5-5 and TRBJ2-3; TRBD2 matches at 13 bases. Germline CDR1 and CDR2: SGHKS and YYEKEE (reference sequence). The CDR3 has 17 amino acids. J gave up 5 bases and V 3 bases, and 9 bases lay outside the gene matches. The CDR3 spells CASSSLTSGGPGDTQYF. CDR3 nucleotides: TGTGCCAGCAGCTCCCTGACTAGCGGGGGGCCCGGAGATACGCAGTATTTT.

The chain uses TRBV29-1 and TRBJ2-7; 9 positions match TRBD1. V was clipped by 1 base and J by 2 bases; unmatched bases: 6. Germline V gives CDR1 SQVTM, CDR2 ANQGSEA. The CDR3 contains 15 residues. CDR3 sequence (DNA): TGCAGCGTTGAAGGTGGACAGGGGAGGACCTACGAGCAGTACTTC. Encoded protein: CSVEGGQGRTYEQYF.

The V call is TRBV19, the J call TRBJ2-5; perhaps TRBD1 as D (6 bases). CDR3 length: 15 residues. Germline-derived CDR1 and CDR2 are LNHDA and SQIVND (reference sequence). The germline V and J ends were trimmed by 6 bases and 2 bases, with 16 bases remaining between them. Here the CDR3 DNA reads TGTGCCAGTAGCCCAGGGGTAGGGTCGCAAGAGACCCAGTACTTC. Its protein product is CASSPGVGSQETQYF.

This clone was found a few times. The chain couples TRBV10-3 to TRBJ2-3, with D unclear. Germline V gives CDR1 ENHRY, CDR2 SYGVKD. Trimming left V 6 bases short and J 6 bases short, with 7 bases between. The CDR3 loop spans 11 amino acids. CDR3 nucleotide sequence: TGTGCCATCAGCGTCGTGGATACGCAGTATTTT. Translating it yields CAISVVDTQYF.

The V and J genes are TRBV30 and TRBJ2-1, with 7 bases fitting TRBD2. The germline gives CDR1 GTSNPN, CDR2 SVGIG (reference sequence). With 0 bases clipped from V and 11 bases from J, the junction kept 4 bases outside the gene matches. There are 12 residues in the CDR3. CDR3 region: CAWSVGGFQQFF. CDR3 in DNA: TGTGCCTGGAGTGTGGGGGGGTTTCAGCAGTTCTTC.

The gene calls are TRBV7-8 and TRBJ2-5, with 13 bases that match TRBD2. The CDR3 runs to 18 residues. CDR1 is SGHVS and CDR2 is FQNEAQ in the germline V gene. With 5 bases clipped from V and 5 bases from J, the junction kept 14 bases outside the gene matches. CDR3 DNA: TGTGCCAGCAGCGGCGGGACTAGCGGGGCTGGGAGATCGGAGACCCAGTACTTC. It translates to CASSGGTSGAGRSETQYF.

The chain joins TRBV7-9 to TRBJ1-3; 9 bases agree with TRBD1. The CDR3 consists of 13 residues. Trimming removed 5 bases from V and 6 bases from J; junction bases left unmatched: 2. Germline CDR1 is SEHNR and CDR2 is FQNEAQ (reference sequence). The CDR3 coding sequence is TGTGCCAGCAGCGCACAGGGGGCAAACACCATATATTTT. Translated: CASSAQGANTIYF.